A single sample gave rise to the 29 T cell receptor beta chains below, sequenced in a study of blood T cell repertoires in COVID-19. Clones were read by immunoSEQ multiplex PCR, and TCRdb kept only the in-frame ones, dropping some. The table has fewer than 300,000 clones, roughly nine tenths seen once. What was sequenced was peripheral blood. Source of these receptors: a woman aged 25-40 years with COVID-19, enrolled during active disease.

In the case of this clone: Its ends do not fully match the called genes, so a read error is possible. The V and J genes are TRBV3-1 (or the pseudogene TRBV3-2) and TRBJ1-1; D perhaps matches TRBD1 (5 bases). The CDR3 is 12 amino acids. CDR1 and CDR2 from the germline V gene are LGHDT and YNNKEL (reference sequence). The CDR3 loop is CASSQIGGAVVF. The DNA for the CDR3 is TGTGCCAGCAGCCAAATCGGGGGAGCGGTGGTCTTT.

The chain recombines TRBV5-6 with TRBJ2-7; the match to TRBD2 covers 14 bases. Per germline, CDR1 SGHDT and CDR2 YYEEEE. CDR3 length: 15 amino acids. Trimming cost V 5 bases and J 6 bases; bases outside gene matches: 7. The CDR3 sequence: CASSLGLAGDREQYF. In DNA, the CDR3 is TGTGCCAGCAGTCTGGGACTAGCGGGAGATCGCGAGCAGTACTTC.

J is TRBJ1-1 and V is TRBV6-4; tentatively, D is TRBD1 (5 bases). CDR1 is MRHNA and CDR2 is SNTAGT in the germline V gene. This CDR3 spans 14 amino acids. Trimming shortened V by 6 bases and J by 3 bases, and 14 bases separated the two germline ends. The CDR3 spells CASSIYPGDTEAFF. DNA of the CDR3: TGTGCCAGCAGCATTTACCCGGGGGACACTGAAGCTTTCTTT.

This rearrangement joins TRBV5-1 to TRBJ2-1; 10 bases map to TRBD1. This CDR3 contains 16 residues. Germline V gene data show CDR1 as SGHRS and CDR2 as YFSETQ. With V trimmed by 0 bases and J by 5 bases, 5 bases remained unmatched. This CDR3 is CASSLEGQGVNNEQFF. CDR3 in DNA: TGCGCCAGCAGCTTGGAAGGACAGGGGGTCAACAATGAGCAGTTCTTC.

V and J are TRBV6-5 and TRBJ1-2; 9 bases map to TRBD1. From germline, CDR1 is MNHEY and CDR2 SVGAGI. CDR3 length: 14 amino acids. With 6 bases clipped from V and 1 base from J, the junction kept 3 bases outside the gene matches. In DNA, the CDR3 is TGTGCCAGCAGGGACAGGGGTATTAACTATGGCTACACCTTC. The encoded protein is CASRDRGINYGYTF.

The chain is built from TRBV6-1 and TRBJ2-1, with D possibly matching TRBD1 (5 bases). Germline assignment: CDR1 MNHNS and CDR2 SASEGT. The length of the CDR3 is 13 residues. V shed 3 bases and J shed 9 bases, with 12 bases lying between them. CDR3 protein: CASSEARVTEQFF. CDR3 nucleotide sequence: TGTGCCAGCAGTGAGGCCAGGGTCACTGAGCAGTTCTTC.

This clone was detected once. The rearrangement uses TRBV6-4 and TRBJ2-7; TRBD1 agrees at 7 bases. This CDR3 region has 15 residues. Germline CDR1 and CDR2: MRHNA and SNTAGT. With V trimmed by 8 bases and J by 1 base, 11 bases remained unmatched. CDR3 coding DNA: TGTGCCAGCGTAATATCCATGACAGGGTCCTACGAGCAGTACTTC. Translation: CASVISMTGSYEQYF.

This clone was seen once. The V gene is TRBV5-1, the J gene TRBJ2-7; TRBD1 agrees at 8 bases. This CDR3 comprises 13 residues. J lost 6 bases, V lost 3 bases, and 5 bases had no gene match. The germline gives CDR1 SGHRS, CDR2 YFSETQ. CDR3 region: CASSSWTGLEQYF. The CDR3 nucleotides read TGCGCCAGCAGCTCCTGGACAGGGCTCGAGCAGTACTTC.

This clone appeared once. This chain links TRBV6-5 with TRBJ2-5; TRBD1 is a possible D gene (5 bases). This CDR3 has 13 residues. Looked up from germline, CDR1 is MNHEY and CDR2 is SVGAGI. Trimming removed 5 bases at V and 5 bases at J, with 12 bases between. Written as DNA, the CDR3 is TGTGCCAGCAGTCGCCGCAGGGTTGAGACCCAGTACTTC. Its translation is CASSRRRVETQYF.

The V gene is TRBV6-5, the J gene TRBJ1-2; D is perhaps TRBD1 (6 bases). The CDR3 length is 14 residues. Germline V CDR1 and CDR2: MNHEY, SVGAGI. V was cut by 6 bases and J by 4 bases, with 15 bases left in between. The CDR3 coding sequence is TGTGCCAGCAGGATTCGACAGGTAACCTATGGCTACACCTTC. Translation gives CASRIRQVTYGYTF.

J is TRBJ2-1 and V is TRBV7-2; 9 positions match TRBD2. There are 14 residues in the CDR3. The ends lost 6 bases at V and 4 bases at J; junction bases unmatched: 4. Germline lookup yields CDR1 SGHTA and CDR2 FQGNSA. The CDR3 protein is CASRSSGMYNEQFF. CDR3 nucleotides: TGTGCCAGCAGGTCTAGCGGGATGTACAATGAGCAGTTCTTC.

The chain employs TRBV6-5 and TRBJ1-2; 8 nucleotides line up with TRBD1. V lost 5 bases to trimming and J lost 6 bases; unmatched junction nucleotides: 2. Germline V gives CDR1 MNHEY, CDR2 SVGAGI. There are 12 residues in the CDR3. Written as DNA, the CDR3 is TGTGCCAGCAGTCGGACAGGGCATGGCTACACCTTC. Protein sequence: CASSRTGHGYTF.

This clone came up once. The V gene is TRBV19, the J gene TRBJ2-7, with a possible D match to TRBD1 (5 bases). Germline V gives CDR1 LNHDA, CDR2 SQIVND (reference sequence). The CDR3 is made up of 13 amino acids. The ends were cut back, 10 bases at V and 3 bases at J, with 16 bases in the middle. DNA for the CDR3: TGTGCCACCAGGAACAGGACAAGCTACGAGCAGTACTTC. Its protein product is CATRNRTSYEQYF.

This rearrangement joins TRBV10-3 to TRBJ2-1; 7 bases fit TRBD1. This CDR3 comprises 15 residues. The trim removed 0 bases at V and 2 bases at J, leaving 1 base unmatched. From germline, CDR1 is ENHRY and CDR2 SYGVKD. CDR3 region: CAISESTGPYNEQFF. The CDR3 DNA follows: TGTGCCATCAGTGAGTCGACAGGGCCCTACAATGAGCAGTTCTTC.

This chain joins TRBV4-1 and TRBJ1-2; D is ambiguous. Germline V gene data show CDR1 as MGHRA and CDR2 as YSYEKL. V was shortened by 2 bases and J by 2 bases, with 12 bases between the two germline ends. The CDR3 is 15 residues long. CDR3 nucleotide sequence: TGCGCCAGCAGCCAACTTCCTATGGTAAACTATGGCTACACCTTC. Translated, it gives CASSQLPMVNYGYTF.

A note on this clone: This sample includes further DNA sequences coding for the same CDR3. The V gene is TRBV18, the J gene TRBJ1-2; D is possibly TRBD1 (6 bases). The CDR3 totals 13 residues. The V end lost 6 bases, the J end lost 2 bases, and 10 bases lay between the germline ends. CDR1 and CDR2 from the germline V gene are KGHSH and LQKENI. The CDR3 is CASSPDRNYGYTF. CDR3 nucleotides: TGTGCCAGCTCCCCCGACAGGAACTATGGCTACACCTTC.

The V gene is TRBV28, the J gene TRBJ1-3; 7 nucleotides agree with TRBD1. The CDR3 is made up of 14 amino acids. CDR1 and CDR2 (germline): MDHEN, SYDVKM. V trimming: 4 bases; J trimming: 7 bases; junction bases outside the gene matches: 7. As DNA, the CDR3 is TGTGCCAGCAGTTCCCAAGGGGGCGCGAACACCATATATTTT. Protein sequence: CASSSQGGANTIYF.

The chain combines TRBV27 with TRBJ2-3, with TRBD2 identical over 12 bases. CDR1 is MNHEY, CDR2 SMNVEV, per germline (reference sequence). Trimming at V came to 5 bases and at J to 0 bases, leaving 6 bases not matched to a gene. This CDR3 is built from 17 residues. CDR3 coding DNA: TGTGCCAGCAGTCCCTGGACTAGCGGGGTGAGCACAGATACGCAGTATTTT. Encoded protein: CASSPWTSGVSTDTQYF.

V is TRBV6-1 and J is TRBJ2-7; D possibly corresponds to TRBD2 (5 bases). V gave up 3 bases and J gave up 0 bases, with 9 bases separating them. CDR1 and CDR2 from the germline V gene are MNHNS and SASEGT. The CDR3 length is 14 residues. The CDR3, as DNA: TGTGCCAGCAGTGAGGACTGGACCTCCTACGAGCAGTACTTC. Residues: CASSEDWTSYEQYF.

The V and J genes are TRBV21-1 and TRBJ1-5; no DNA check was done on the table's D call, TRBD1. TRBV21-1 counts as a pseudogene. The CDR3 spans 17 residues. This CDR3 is CASSKPTGGRSNQPQHF. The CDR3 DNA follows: TGTGCCAGCAGCAAGCCTACAGGGGGTAGAAGCAATCAGCCCCAGCATTTT.

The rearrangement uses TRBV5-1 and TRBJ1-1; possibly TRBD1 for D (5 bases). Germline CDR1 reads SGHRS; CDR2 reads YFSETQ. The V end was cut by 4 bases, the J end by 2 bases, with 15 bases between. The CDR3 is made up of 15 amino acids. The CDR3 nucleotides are TGCGCCAGCAGCAAGGGACTGGGGCAAAACACTGAAGCTTTCTTT. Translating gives CASSKGLGQNTEAFF. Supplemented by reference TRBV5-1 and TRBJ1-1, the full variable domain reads KAGVTQTPRYLIKTRGQQVTLSCSPISGHRSVSWYQQTPGQGLQFLFEYFSETQRNKGNFPGRFSGRQFSNSRSEMNVSTLELGDSALYLCASSKGLGQNTEAFFGQGTRLTVV.

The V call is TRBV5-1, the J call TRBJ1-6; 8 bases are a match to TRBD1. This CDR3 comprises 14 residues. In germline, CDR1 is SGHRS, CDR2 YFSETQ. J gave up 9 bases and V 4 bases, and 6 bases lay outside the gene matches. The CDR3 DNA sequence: TGCGCCAGCAGCCTACAGGGGGTCCGTTCACCCCTCCACTTT. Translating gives CASSLQGVRSPLHF.

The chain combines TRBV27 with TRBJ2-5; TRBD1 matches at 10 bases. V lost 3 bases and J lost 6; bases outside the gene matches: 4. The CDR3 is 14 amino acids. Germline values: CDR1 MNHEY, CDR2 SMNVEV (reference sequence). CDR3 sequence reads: CASSFGQGVKTQYF. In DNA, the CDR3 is TGTGCCAGCAGTTTCGGACAGGGGGTAAAGACCCAGTACTTC.

The CDR3 loop is CASSQILAGATDTQYF. CDR3 DNA: TGTGCCAGCAGCCAAATACTAGCGGGGGCCACAGATACGCAGTATTTT. The chain combines TRBV14 with TRBJ2-3; TRBD2 matches 11 bases. The CDR3 is 16 amino acids. After removal of 2 bases from V and 2 bases from J, the junction contained 3 bases not matched to a gene. CDR1 is SGHDN, CDR2 FVKESK, per germline.

In DNA, the CDR3 is TGTGCCAGCAGCTCCCATCCCGGGGGTCAGGACACTGAAGCTTTCTTT. This encodes CASSSHPGGQDTEAFF. J is TRBJ1-1 and V is TRBV21-1. TRBV21-1 constitutes a pseudogene. The CDR3 consists of 16 residues.

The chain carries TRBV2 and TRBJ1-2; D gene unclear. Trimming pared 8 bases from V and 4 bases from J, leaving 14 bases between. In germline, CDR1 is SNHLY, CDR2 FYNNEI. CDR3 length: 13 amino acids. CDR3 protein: CASAGGLIYGYTF. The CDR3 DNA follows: TGTGCCAGCGCGGGAGGGCTGATCTATGGCTACACCTTC.

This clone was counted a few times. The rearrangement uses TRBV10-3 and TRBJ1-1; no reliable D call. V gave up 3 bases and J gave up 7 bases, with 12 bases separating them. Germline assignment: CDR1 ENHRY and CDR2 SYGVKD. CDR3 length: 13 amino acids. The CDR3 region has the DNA TGTGCCATCAGTGACCAGAAGCACAGTGAAGCTTTCTTT. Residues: CAISDQKHSEAFF.

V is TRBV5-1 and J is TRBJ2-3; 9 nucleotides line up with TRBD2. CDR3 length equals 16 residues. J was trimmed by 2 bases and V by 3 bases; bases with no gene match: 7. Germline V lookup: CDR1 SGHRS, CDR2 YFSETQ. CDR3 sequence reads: CASSSETSGATDTQYF. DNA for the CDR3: TGCGCCAGCAGCTCTGAGACTAGCGGAGCCACAGATACGCAGTATTTT.

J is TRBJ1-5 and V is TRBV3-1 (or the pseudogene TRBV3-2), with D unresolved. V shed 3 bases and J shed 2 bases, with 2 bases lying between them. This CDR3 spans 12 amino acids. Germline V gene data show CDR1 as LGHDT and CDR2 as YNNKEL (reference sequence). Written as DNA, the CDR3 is TGTGCCAGCAGCCACGGCAATCAGCCCCAGCATTTT. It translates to CASSHGNQPQHF.